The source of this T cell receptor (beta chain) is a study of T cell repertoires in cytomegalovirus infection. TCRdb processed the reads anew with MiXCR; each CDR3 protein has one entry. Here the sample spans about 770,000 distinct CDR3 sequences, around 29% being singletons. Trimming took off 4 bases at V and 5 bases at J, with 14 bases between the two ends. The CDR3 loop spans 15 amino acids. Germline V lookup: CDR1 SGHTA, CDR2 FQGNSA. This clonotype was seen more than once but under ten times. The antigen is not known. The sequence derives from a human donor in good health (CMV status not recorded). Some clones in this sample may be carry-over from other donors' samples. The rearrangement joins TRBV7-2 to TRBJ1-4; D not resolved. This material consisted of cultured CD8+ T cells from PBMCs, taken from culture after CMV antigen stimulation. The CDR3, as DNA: TGTGCCAGCAGCTCCCCGGGGAGATACAATGAAAAACTGTTTTTT. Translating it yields CASSSPGRYNEKLFF. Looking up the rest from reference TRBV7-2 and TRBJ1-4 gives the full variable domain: GAGVSQSPSNKVTEKGKDVELRCDPISGHTALYWYRQSLGQGLEFLIYFQGNSAPDKSGLPSDRFSAERTGGSVSTLTIQRTQQEDSAVYLCASSSPGRYNEKLFFGSGTQLSVL.